The text below deals with one TCR beta chain. Its recognized antigen is unknown. The input lacks base qualities; no much larger clone sits a single base away. TCRbeta CDR3 regions were amplified from genomic DNA using the immunoSEQ Assay, a bias-controlled multiplex PCR. Per the source publication's procedure: The number of nucleated cells in each sample was estimated from the amplification of reference gene primers within the assay. To quantify the absolute abundance of each unique TCRbeta CDR3 rearrangement, sequence reads were collapsed and filtered. Productive Simpson clonality was computed per sample as the square root of Simpson's diversity index over productive rearrangements. Imported from immuneACCESS, the table was reduced by TCRdb to in-frame sequences with V and J called. These copies leave out some clones; in studies compared against another copy, an unresolved V gene accounts for under half, and the cause of the remainder is not known. V, J and clone size are those of that table, while D and trimming were read from the DNA. The sample table records hundreds of thousands of clones; around four fifths of these occur just once. The ten most abundant clones make up 4.7% of the sample.

Whole blood was collected in K2EDTA tubes by collaborating institutions according to the institutions' own protocols. Collaborator samples were shipped for TCRbeta analysis as frozen whole blood, isolated PBMCs, or DNA extracted from either sample type. The germline V gene yields MNHEY for CDR1 and SVGEGT for CDR2. From its cysteine to its phenylalanine, the CDR3 spans 15 amino acids. The retained sequence is limited to the CDR3, 45 bases, with the frame set at the first base. Deletion took 7 bases off V and 8 bases off J, with a span of 23 bases between the germline ends. This specimen comes from a study of blood T cell repertoires in COVID-19 (dated by TCRdb to 2019 to 2021). About the full investigation: The collaborator samples originated in the United States, Italy and Spain and spanned the acute and convalescent phases of COVID-19. Deeply sampled blood TCRbeta repertoires from subjects exposed to, actively infected with, or recovered from COVID-19 were included in the dataset. Sample metadata almost always included a de-identified subject ID, COVID-19 status, age in years and sex. Where HLA class I and class II types were available, the types were taken from metadata supplied by the sample provider, not from assay-based typing. The repertoires were made available in a free public database intended to serve as a resource for research on the immune response to SARS-CoV-2. The prospective study material was composed of cDNA or gDNA derived from T cells, B-cell-depleted T cells, or PBMCs. Samples were obtained from the ongoing ImmuneRACE study (first 160 participants) and from about 1,300 subjects provided by 6 global collaborators.

Study-wide conclusions, independent of this receptor: The amount of clinical and demographic metadata varied by source and participant and was provided uncurated.

The specimen was peripheral blood. The TCR comes from a woman aged 70-85 years with acute or convalescent COVID-19. The rearranged chain carries TRBV6-2 or TRBV6-3 and TRBJ1-2; TRBD1 is a weak D gene call, 6 bases matching. The CDR3 protein is CASTPSGAFGSGYTF. The DNA is TGTGCCAGCACCCCGTCAGGGGCTTTTGGGAGCGGCTACACCTTC.